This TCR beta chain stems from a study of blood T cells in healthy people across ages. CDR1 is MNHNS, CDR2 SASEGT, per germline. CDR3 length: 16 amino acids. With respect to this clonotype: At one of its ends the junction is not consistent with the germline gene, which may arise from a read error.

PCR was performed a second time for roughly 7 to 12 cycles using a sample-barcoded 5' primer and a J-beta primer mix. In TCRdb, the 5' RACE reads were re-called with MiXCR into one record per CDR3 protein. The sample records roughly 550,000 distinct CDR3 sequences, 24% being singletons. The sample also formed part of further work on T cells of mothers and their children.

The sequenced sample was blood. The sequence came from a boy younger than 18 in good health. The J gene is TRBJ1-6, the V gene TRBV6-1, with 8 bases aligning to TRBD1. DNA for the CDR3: TGTGCCGGCAGGAGGGGACAGGAGGCCTATAATTCACCCCTCCACTTT. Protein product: CAGRRGQEAYNSPLHF.